These T cell receptor beta chains were read from a single sample in a study of blood T cell repertoires in COVID-19. Profiled with immunoSEQ multiplex PCR; TCRdb holds only in-frame clones, not every one. The table lists around 28,000 clones, 84% of them singletons. Sample: peripheral blood. The source of these receptors is an older man with active COVID-19. The CDR3 runs from the conserved cysteine through the conserved F or W. Each record gives: clone size, V gene, J gene, D gene, CDR3 DNA, CDR3 protein. A D gene is named only where the DNA matches it firmly. Rows may omit the clone size; those that give it use once, few, many or a size class.

abundance: NA
v_gene: TRBV11-3
j_gene: TRBJ2-7
d_gene: NA
CDR3nt: TGTGCCAGCACCAACTATCCCTCCTCAACAGGAAACTACGAGCAGTACTTC
CDR3aa: CASTNYPSSTGNYEQYF

abundance: NA
v_gene: TRBV3-1/TRBV3-2
j_gene: TRBJ2-1
d_gene: TRBD1
CDR3nt: TGTGCCAGCAGCCAAGGTGCCGAGACAGGGGTTTATGAGCAGTTCTTC
CDR3aa: CASSQGAETGVYEQFF

abundance: NA
v_gene: TRBV10-3
j_gene: TRBJ2-7
d_gene: TRBD1
CDR3nt: TGTGCCATCAGTGAGAGGGACAGGGATTCTGGCTACGAGCAGTACTTC
CDR3aa: CAISERDRDSGYEQYF

abundance: once
v_gene: TRBV6-5
j_gene: TRBJ2-1
d_gene: TRBD2
CDR3nt: TGTGCCAGCAGACTACCCCTAGCGGGGAAGAATGAGCAGTTCTTC
CDR3aa: CASRLPLAGKNEQFF

abundance: NA
v_gene: TRBV11-3
j_gene: TRBJ2-1
d_gene: TRBD2
CDR3nt: TGTGCCAGCAGCTTTAGCGGGGGTGTGAGTGAGCAGTTCTTC
CDR3aa: CASSFSGGVSEQFF

abundance: once
v_gene: TRBV7-9
j_gene: TRBJ2-4
d_gene: TRBD2
CDR3nt: TGTGCCAGCAGCCTACGGACTAGCGGGGGACTAGCCAAAAACATTCAGTACTTC
CDR3aa: CASSLRTSGGLAKNIQYF

abundance: NA
v_gene: TRBV5-6
j_gene: TRBJ1-2
d_gene: NA
CDR3nt: TGTGCCAGCAGCCGCGGGCCACTCTATGGCTACACCTTC
CDR3aa: CASSRGPLYGYTF

abundance: NA
v_gene: TRBV2
j_gene: TRBJ1-2
d_gene: NA
CDR3nt: TGTGCCAGCAGTAACCTAACTCGGGCTAACTATGGCTACACCTTC
CDR3aa: CASSNLTRANYGYTF

abundance: NA
v_gene: TRBV29-1
j_gene: TRBJ2-5
d_gene: NA
CDR3nt: TGCAGCGTTGAAGGCGGACTAATTGGGACCCAGTACTTC
CDR3aa: CSVEGGLIGTQYF

abundance: NA
v_gene: TRBV2
j_gene: TRBJ2-5
d_gene: NA
CDR3nt: TGTGCCAGCAGATCCGGGACTCCAGAGACCCAGTACTTC
CDR3aa: CASRSGTPETQYF

abundance: once
v_gene: TRBV2
j_gene: TRBJ2-1
d_gene: TRBD2
CDR3nt: TGTGCCAGCAGTGAATTGGCTAGCGGGGGCAATGAGCAGTTCTTC
CDR3aa: CASSELASGGNEQFF

abundance: NA
v_gene: TRBV9
j_gene: TRBJ1-6
d_gene: NA
CDR3nt: TGTGCCAGCAGCATATTCCGGGATAATTCACCCCTCCACTTT
CDR3aa: CASSIFRDNSPLHF

abundance: few
v_gene: TRBV28
j_gene: TRBJ2-7
d_gene: NA
CDR3nt: TGTGCCAGCAGTCCCCGCTCCTACGAGCAGTACTTC
CDR3aa: CASSPRSYEQYF

abundance: NA
v_gene: TRBV27
j_gene: TRBJ1-6
d_gene: NA
CDR3nt: TGTGCCAGCAGTTTGGATGGGCCTGGGAATTCACCCCTCCACTTT
CDR3aa: CASSLDGPGNSPLHF

abundance: once
v_gene: TRBV28
j_gene: TRBJ1-2
d_gene: NA
CDR3nt: TGTGCCAGCCAGTTAATTGGGCTCTATGGCTACACCTTC
CDR3aa: CASQLIGLYGYTF

abundance: NA
v_gene: TRBV4-1
j_gene: TRBJ2-5
d_gene: TRBD2
CDR3nt: TGCGCCAGCAGCCCGCACCCGGGGGGGCTAGAGACCCAGTACTTC
CDR3aa: CASSPHPGGLETQYF

abundance: NA
v_gene: TRBV5-4
j_gene: TRBJ1-6
d_gene: TRBD1
CDR3nt: TGTGCCAGCAGCTTTGGGGGCCAGGGGGATAATTCACCCCTCCACTTT
CDR3aa: CASSFGGQGDNSPLHF

abundance: NA
v_gene: TRBV5-1
j_gene: TRBJ1-4
d_gene: NA
CDR3nt: TGCGCCAGCAGCCCAGGGGCCGTAAGCCGTGACGAAAAACTGTTTTTT
CDR3aa: CASSPGAVSRDEKLFF

abundance: NA
v_gene: TRBV6-5
j_gene: TRBJ1-5
d_gene: NA
CDR3nt: TGTGCCAGCATGGGGACTTATCTAGCAAATCAGCCCCAGCATTTT
CDR3aa: CASMGTYLANQPQHF

abundance: NA
v_gene: TRBV5-8
j_gene: TRBJ2-1
d_gene: NA
CDR3nt: TGTGCCAGCAGCTTTTCCGGCGGCAATGAGCAGTTCTTC
CDR3aa: CASSFSGGNEQFF

abundance: NA
v_gene: TRBV2
j_gene: TRBJ1-2
d_gene: TRBD1
CDR3nt: TGTGCCAGCAGTGAAGGTGTCAGGGGGGATGCTGGCTACACCTTC
CDR3aa: CASSEGVRGDAGYTF

abundance: once
v_gene: TRBV28
j_gene: TRBJ1-1
d_gene: NA
CDR3nt: TGTGCCAGCACTTTAGGCAGGATCCCTGAAGCTTTCTTT
CDR3aa: CASTLGRIPEAFF

abundance: once
v_gene: TRBV6-6
j_gene: TRBJ2-7
d_gene: NA
CDR3nt: TGTGCCAGCAGATCCCAGGGTGAGCGCTACGAGCAGTACTTC
CDR3aa: CASRSQGERYEQYF

abundance: once
v_gene: TRBV7-8
j_gene: TRBJ1-3
d_gene: TRBD1
CDR3nt: TGTGCCAGCAGCTTCCGCCGGGACAGCTCCCTCTCTGGAAACACCATATATTTT
CDR3aa: CASSFRRDSSLSGNTIYF

abundance: NA
v_gene: TRBV6-5
j_gene: TRBJ1-2
d_gene: NA
CDR3nt: TGTGCCAGCAACCCAGGCCATCCCTATGGCTACACCTTC
CDR3aa: CASNPGHPYGYTF

abundance: NA
v_gene: TRBV7-3
j_gene: TRBJ2-1
d_gene: NA
CDR3nt: TGTGCCAGCAGCTTAGGCGGCAGTGAGGGTGAGCAGTTCTTC
CDR3aa: CASSLGGSEGEQFF

abundance: NA
v_gene: TRBV7-9
j_gene: TRBJ1-4
d_gene: NA
CDR3nt: TGTGCCAGCAGTCCTCGGGGGGGCGGTGGAGAAAAACTGTTTTTT
CDR3aa: CASSPRGGGGEKLFF

abundance: NA
v_gene: TRBV12-5
j_gene: TRBJ1-1
d_gene: NA
CDR3nt: TGTGCTAGTGGTCCAATGGGCGTAGGCACTGAAGCTTTCTTT
CDR3aa: CASGPMGVGTEAFF

abundance: NA
v_gene: TRBV30
j_gene: TRBJ1-5
d_gene: TRBD1
CDR3nt: TGTGCCTGGAGGACAGGGATCCAGCCCCAGCATTTT
CDR3aa: CAWRTGIQPQHF

abundance: NA
v_gene: TRBV28
j_gene: TRBJ2-1
d_gene: NA
CDR3nt: TGTGCCAGCAGACTCTCGGACTTTCCTAAGCAGTTCTTC
CDR3aa: CASRLSDFPKQFF

abundance: NA
v_gene: TRBV28
j_gene: TRBJ1-3
d_gene: NA
CDR3nt: TGTGCCAGCAGTTTATCGTGGGGCACCGGAAACACCATATATTTT
CDR3aa: CASSLSWGTGNTIYF

abundance: NA
v_gene: TRBV2
j_gene: TRBJ1-5
d_gene: NA
CDR3nt: TGTGCCAGCGATAACCCCGGGATGGGTCAGCCCCAGCATTTT
CDR3aa: CASDNPGMGQPQHF

abundance: NA
v_gene: TRBV24-1
j_gene: TRBJ2-1
d_gene: NA
CDR3nt: TGTGCCACCAGTGATTTGCAGAGGTCCACCGAAGAGCAGTTCTTC
CDR3aa: CATSDLQRSTEEQFF

abundance: NA
v_gene: TRBV19
j_gene: TRBJ2-3
d_gene: NA
CDR3nt: TGTGCCAGTACCCCTGGCGAAGGGAGGGATACGCAGTATTTT
CDR3aa: CASTPGEGRDTQYF

abundance: NA
v_gene: TRBV6-5
j_gene: TRBJ1-3
d_gene: NA
CDR3nt: TGTGCCAGCAGTTACTCAGGGAGCCCTGGAAACACCATATATTTT
CDR3aa: CASSYSGSPGNTIYF

abundance: few
v_gene: TRBV6-5
j_gene: TRBJ2-7
d_gene: NA
CDR3nt: TGTGCCAGCAGTCCACAGTACCTCTCCTACGAGCAGTACTTC
CDR3aa: CASSPQYLSYEQYF

abundance: once
v_gene: TRBV11-2
j_gene: TRBJ2-1
d_gene: TRBD1
CDR3nt: TGTGCCAGCAGCATTACCGGGACAGGGGTTTACAATGAGCAGTTCTTC
CDR3aa: CASSITGTGVYNEQFF

abundance: NA
v_gene: TRBV9
j_gene: TRBJ1-3
d_gene: TRBD1
CDR3nt: TGTGCCAGCAGCGGGGGACAGGGAGTATTCAGACACACCATATATTTT
CDR3aa: CASSGGQGVFRHTIYF

abundance: NA
v_gene: TRBV9
j_gene: TRBJ2-5
d_gene: NA
CDR3nt: TGTGCCAGCAGCGTAGGTGTCAGCCAAGAGACCCAGTACTTC
CDR3aa: CASSVGVSQETQYF

abundance: NA
v_gene: TRBV9
j_gene: TRBJ1-3
d_gene: NA
CDR3nt: TGTGCCAGCAGCGACAGGGCCATCTCTGGAAACACCATATATTTT
CDR3aa: CASSDRAISGNTIYF

abundance: NA
v_gene: TRBV18
j_gene: TRBJ2-5
d_gene: TRBD1
CDR3nt: TGTGCCAGCTCCCTTCGACAGGGCGAGACCCAGTACTTC
CDR3aa: CASSLRQGETQYF

abundance: NA
v_gene: TRBV7-3
j_gene: TRBJ2-1
d_gene: TRBD1
CDR3nt: TGTGCCAGCAGCAACGGGGGGACAGGGACCTACAATGAGCAGTTCTTC
CDR3aa: CASSNGGTGTYNEQFF

abundance: NA
v_gene: TRBV19
j_gene: TRBJ1-1
d_gene: TRBD1
CDR3nt: TGTGCCACCCGGACAGGGGCGGGCACTGAAGCTTTCTTT
CDR3aa: CATRTGAGTEAFF

abundance: NA
v_gene: TRBV24-1
j_gene: TRBJ1-3
d_gene: NA
CDR3nt: TGTGCCACCAGTGATGGCAGGGCCTCTGGAAACACCATATATTTT
CDR3aa: CATSDGRASGNTIYF

abundance: NA
v_gene: TRBV30
j_gene: TRBJ2-1
d_gene: TRBD2
CDR3nt: TGTGCCTGGAGTGTAGGGAGGGACAATGAGCAGTTCTTC
CDR3aa: CAWSVGRDNEQFF